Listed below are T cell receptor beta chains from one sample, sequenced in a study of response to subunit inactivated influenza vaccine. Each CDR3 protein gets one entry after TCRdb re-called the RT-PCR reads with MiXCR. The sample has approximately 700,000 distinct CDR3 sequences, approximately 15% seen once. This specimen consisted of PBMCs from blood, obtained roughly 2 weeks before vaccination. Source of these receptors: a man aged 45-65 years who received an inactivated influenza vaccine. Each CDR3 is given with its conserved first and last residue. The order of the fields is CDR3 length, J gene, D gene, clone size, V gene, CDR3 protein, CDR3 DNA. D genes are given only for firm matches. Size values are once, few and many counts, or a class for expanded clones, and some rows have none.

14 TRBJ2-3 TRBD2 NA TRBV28 CASRPGLAVGTQYF TGTGCCAGCAGACCGGGACTAGCCGTTGGTACGCAGTATTTT
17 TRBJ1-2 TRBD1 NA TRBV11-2 CASSSLRSTGVRYGYTF TGTGCCAGCAGCTCCTTACGATCAACAGGGGTCAGATATGGCTACACCTTC
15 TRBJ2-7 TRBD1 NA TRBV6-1 CASTPFRGQGYEQYF TGTGCCAGCACTCCCTTCCGGGGACAGGGTTACGAGCAGTACTTC
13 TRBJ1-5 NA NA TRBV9 CASSVDGDQPQHF TGTGCCAGCAGCGTAGATGGCGATCAGCCCCAGCATTTT
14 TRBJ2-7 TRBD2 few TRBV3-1 CASSTTSGEYEQYF TGTGCCAGCAGCACGACTAGCGGAGAATACGAGCAGTACTTC
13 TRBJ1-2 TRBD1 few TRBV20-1 CSASQGAQGGYTF TGCAGTGCTAGTCAGGGGGCGCAAGGTGGCTACACCTTC
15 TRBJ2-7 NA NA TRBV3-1 CASSQAWRDHYEQYF TGTGCCAGCAGCCAAGCCTGGCGGGACCACTACGAGCAGTACTTC
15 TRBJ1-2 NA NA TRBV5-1 CASSLSAGANYGYTF TGCGCCAGCAGCTTATCGGCAGGGGCTAACTATGGCTACACCTTC
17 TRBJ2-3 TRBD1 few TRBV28 CASSLGTGVDGTDTQYF TGTGCCAGCAGTTTGGGGACAGGGGTTGACGGCACAGATACGCAGTATTTT
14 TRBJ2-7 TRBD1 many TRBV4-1 CASSHGTGTYEQYF TGCGCCAGCAGCCACGGGACAGGGACTTACGAGCAGTACTTC
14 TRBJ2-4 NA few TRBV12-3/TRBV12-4 CASSLSIAKNIQYF TGTGCCAGCAGCCTTTCAATAGCCAAAAACATTCAGTACTTC
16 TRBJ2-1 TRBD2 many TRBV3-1 CASSQAGGRSYNEQFF TGTGCCAGCAGCCAAGCGGGGGGTAGATCCTACAATGAGCAGTTCTTC
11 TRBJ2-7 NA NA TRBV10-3 CAIRAGAEQYF TGTGCCATCAGAGCAGGGGCCGAGCAGTACTTC
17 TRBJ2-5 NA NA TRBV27 CASSPLTKISLGETQYF TGTGCCAGCAGCCCCCTGACCAAGATCTCGTTGGGGGAGACCCAGTACTTC
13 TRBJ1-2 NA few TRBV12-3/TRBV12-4 CASSLSETYGYTF TGTGCCAGCAGTCTTTCCGAAACCTATGGCTACACCTTC
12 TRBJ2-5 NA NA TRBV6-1 CASAPEWETQCF TGTGCCAGTGCTCCGGAGTGGGAGACCCAGTGCTTC
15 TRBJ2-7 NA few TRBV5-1 CASSLGAGGFYEQYF TGCGCCAGCAGCTTGGGGGCAGGGGGGTTCTACGAGCAGTACTTC
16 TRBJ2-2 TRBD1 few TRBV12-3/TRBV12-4 CASSRHGTGGTGELFF TGTGCCAGCAGTAGACACGGGACAGGGGGTACCGGGGAGCTGTTTTTT
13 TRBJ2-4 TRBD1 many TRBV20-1 CSALDRGGNIQYF TGCAGTGCGCTGGACAGGGGAGGAAACATTCAGTACTTC
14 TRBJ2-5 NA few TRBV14 CASSQVGSWETQYF TGTGCCAGCAGCCAAGTCGGAAGTTGGGAGACCCAGTACTTC
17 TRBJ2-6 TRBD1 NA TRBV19 CASSYRDRGSGANVLTF TGTGCCAGTAGTTACCGGGACAGGGGGTCTGGGGCCAACGTCCTGACTTTC
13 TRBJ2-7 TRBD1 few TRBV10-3 CAIRGQVSYEQYF TGTGCCATCAGGGGACAGGTCTCCTACGAGCAGTACTTC
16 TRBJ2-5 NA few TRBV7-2 CASSPLGGGGSETQYF TGTGCCAGCAGCCCACTCGGTGGGGGGGGCTCAGAGACCCAGTACTTC
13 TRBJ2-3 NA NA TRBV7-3 CASSSNALDTQYF TGTGCCAGCAGCTCAAACGCGTTAGATACGCAGTATTTT
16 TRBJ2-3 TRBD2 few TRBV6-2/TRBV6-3 CASSPAGTIFTDTQYF TGTGCCAGCAGTCCCGCGGGGACTATCTTCACAGATACGCAGTATTTT
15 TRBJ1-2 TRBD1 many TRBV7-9 CASSDRDRVYYGYTF TGTGCCAGCAGCGACCGGGACAGGGTATACTATGGCTACACCTTC
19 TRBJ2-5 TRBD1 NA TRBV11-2 CASSSRGAGGAFWGETQYF TGTGCCAGCAGCTCCCGAGGGGCAGGGGGCGCGTTCTGGGGAGAGACCCAGTACTTC
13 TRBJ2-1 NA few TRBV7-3 CASSPDSWGEQFF TGTGCCAGCAGCCCTGACTCGTGGGGTGAGCAGTTCTTC
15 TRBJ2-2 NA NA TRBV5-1 CASSSMGYGTGELYF TGCGCCAGCAGTTCGATGGGGTATGGCACCGGGGAGCTGTATTTT
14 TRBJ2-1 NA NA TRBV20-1 CSARAGAAYNEQFF TGCAGTGCTAGGGCGGGGGCGGCCTACAATGAGCAGTTCTTC
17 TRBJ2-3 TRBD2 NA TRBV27 CASSLISRGGPINTQYF TGTGCCAGCAGTCTAATTTCGAGGGGAGGGCCTATAAATACGCAGTATTTT
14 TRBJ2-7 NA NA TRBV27 CASSLSAGIYEQYF TGTGCCAGCAGTTTATCGGCAGGAATCTACGAGCAGTACTTC
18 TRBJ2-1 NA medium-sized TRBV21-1 CASSKAPRSGGLGNEQFF TGTGCCAGCAGCAAAGCCCCTCGTAGCGGGGGGCTAGGGAATGAGCAGTTCTTC
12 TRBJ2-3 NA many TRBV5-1 CASSLIGDTQYF TGCGCCAGCAGCTTAATAGGAGATACGCAGTATTTT
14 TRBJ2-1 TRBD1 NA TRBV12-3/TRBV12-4 CASRKGDRNNEQFF TGTGCCAGCAGAAAAGGGGACAGAAACAATGAGCAGTTCTTC
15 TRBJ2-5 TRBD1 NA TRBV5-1 CASSPGTGARETQYF TGCGCCAGCAGCCCCGGGACAGGGGCACGGGAGACCCAGTACTTC
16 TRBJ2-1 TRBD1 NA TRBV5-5 CASSWGLGQGRDEQFF TGTGCCAGCAGCTGGGGGCTTGGACAGGGACGTGATGAGCAGTTCTTC
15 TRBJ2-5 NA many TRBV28 CASSFLSGSRETQYF TGTGCCAGCAGTTTCCTTTCAGGGTCCCGAGAGACCCAGTACTTC
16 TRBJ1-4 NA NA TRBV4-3 CASSQVFRGRSEKLFF TGCGCCAGCAGCCAAGTTTTTCGGGGGCGCAGTGAAAAACTGTTTTTT
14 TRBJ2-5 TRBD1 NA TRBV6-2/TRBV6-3 CASRPQGVDETQYF TGTGCCAGCAGGCCGCAGGGGGTTGATGAGACCCAGTACTTC
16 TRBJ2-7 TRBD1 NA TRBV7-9 CASSLGQGQESYEQYF TGTGCCAGCAGCTTGGGCCAGGGACAGGAATCCTACGAGCAGTACTTC
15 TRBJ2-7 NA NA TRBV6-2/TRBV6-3 CASSNPGRSSYEQYF TGTGCCAGCAGTAACCCGGGCAGGAGCTCCTACGAGCAGTACTTC
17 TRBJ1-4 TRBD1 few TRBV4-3 CASSQGMGQTVNEKLFF TGCGCCAGCAGCCAGGGTATGGGACAGACAGTGAATGAAAAACTGTTTTTT
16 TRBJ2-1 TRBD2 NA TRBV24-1 CATSDEGLAGYNEQFF TGTGCCACCAGTGATGAGGGACTAGCGGGGTACAATGAGCAGTTCTTC
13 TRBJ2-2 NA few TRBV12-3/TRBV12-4 CASSSRVPGELFF TGTGCCAGCAGTTCCAGGGTTCCCGGGGAGCTGTTTTTT
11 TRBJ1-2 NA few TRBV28 CASSFRFSYTF TGTGCCAGCAGTTTTAGGTTTAGCTACACCTTC
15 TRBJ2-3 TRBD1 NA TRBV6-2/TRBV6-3 CASSYGDRSVDTQYF TGTGCCAGCAGTTACGGGGACAGATCAGTAGATACGCAGTATTTT
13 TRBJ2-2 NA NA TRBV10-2 CASRDVGSGELFF TGCGCCAGCAGAGATGTGGGTTCCGGGGAGCTGTTTTTT
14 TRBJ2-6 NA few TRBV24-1 CATSAGRGTNVLTF TGTGCCACCAGTGCTGGCAGGGGTACCAACGTCCTGACTTTC
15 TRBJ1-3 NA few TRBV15 CATSNGVGPGNTIYF TGTGCCACCAGCAACGGAGTGGGGCCTGGAAACACCATATATTTT
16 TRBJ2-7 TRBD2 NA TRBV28 CASSPNYSGSHYEQYF TGTGCCAGCAGTCCAAACTATAGCGGGAGCCACTACGAGCAGTACTTC
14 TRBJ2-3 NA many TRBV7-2 CASSFAGSADTQYF TGTGCCAGCAGCTTCGCCGGATCCGCAGATACGCAGTATTTT
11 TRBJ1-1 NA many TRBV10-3 CAISGDTEAFF TGTGCCATCAGTGGGGACACTGAAGCTTTCTTT
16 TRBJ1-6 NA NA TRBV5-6 CASSPAGSSYNSPLHF TGTGCCAGCAGCCCAGCCGGAAGCTCCTATAATTCACCCCTCCACTTT
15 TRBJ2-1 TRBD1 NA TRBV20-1 CSARTGTGGYDEQFF TGCAGTGCTAGGACCGGGACAGGGGGATACGATGAGCAGTTCTTC
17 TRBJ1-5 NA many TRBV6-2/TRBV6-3 CASRVNVQGLSNQPQHF TGTGCCAGCAGAGTAAACGTCCAGGGACTTAGCAATCAGCCCCAGCATTTT